This TCR beta chain was captured in a study of OX40 agonist ivuxolimab in advanced cancers. Trimming removed 4 bases at V and 1 base at J, with 20 bases between. Germline CDR1 is SGHRS and CDR2 is YFSETQ. The CDR3 is 18 amino acids. Clones were read by immunoSEQ multiplex PCR, and TCRdb kept only the in-frame ones, dropping some. The data contain over 80,000 clones, less than 85% of them singletons. The TCR originated in an adult with an advanced solid tumor such as melanoma, head and neck, liver or kidney cancer. The sample here was CD4+ or CD8+ T cells sorted from blood, taken in a trial of the OX40 agonist ivuxolimab. V gene TRBV5-1 combines with J gene TRBJ2-2, with a weak D call TRBD1 (8 bases). CDR3 DNA sequence: TGCGCCAGCAGCCCAAGACAGGGGAGGGTTCGGAACACCGGGGAGCTGTTTTTT. Its protein product is CASSPRQGRVRNTGELFF.